The 10 T cell receptor beta chains reported below all come from one sample, sequenced in a study of blood T cell repertoires in COVID-19. TCRdb's table, derived via immunoSEQ multiplex PCR, lists solely in-frame clones and lacks some. The sample contains roughly 260,000 clones, about nine tenths of which appear only once. Source material: peripheral blood. The receptor set was obtained from a man aged 60 to 69 who had recovered from COVID-19.

This clone occurred a few times. The chain carries TRBV7-6 and TRBJ1-6; D not certain. The germline gives CDR1 SGHVS, CDR2 FNYEAQ. Between the trimmed V and J ends, which lost 2 bases and 5 bases, there was a span of 7 bases. CDR3 length: 14 amino acids. The DNA for the CDR3 is TGTGCCAGCAGCTTAACAGAGAATAATTCACCCCTCCACTTT. This gives the protein CASSLTENNSPLHF.

The genes are TRBV3-1 (or the pseudogene TRBV3-2) and TRBJ2-5; maybe TRBD2 (6 bases). V shed 6 bases and J shed 5 bases, with 13 bases lying between them. Germline V gene lookup returns CDR1 LGHDT and CDR2 YNNKEL (reference sequence). This CDR3 contains 13 residues. The chain's CDR3 is CASRLSGGETQYF. CDR3 sequence (DNA): TGTGCCAGCAGACTCAGTGGGGGGGAGACCCAGTACTTC.

This rearrangement joins TRBV19 to TRBJ1-1, with 9 bases lining up with TRBD1. CDR3 size: 16 residues. J gave up 2 bases and V 2 bases, and 6 bases lay outside the gene matches. The germline gives CDR1 LNHDA, CDR2 SQIVND (reference sequence). In DNA, the CDR3 is TGTGCCAGTAGTATAAACAGGGGGCGACCAAACACTGAAGCTTTCTTT. It specifies CASSINRGRPNTEAFF.

The rearrangement joins TRBV3-1 (or the pseudogene TRBV3-2) to TRBJ1-4; possible D gene TRBD1, 6 bases. The CDR3 extends over 16 amino acids. CDR1 and CDR2 from the germline V gene are LGHDT and YNNKEL (reference sequence). The V and J ends lost 3 bases and 4 bases respectively, with 15 bases between them. CDR3: CASSQIQGKSNEKLFF. CDR3 sequence (DNA): TGTGCCAGCAGCCAGATTCAGGGGAAGAGTAATGAAAAACTGTTTTTT.

A few counts support this clone. V is TRBV9 and J is TRBJ1-6; no firm D call. Deletions cut 1 base from V and 0 bases from J, with 8 bases between. Germline lookup yields CDR1 SGDLS and CDR2 YYNGEE. This CDR3 has 16 amino acids. The CDR3 reads CASSVQESSYNSPLHF. As DNA, the CDR3 is TGTGCCAGCAGCGTACAGGAAAGCTCCTATAATTCACCCCTCCACTTT. Full variable domain (remainder filled in from reference TRBV9 and TRBJ1-6): DSGVTQTPKHLITATGQRVTLRCSPRSGDLSVYWYQQSLDQGLQFLIQYYNGEERAKGNILERFSAQQFPDLHSELNLSSLELGDSALYFCASSVQESSYNSPLHFGNGTRLTVT.

Only a few counts were recorded for this clone. The rearrangement joins TRBV9 to TRBJ2-7; tentative D call: TRBD1 (5 bases). Germline V lookup: CDR1 SGDLS, CDR2 YYNGEE. V lost 3 bases, J lost 6 bases, and 22 bases lay in between. This CDR3 is built from 16 residues. The CDR3: CASSDGLQAGRAEQYF. The CDR3, as DNA: TGTGCCAGCAGCGACGGCTTACAGGCAGGCCGGGCCGAGCAGTACTTC.

The CDR3 protein is CASSFSAGGKDTQYF. Written as DNA, the CDR3 is TGCGCCAGCAGCTTCTCTGCGGGGGGTAAAGATACGCAGTATTTT. The chain links TRBV5-1 to TRBJ2-3, with TRBD2 matching over 8 bases. Trimming cost V 2 bases and J 5 bases; bases outside gene matches: 7. This CDR3 has 15 residues. Germline CDR1 reads SGHRS; CDR2 reads YFSETQ.

The gene calls are TRBV4-1 and TRBJ2-4, with 10 bases fitting TRBD2. J was trimmed by 10 bases and V by 0 bases; bases with no gene match: 6. Germline values: CDR1 MGHRA, CDR2 YSYEKL. This CDR3 has 15 amino acids. In nucleotides, the CDR3 is TGCGCCAGCAGCCAAGATAGGAGCGGGGGGGTGATTCAGTACTTC. The encoded protein is CASSQDRSGGVIQYF.

The chain has TRBV6-1 and TRBJ2-7, with D maybe TRBD1 (6 bases). Germline loops: CDR1 MNHNS, CDR2 SASEGT. Trimming removed 0 bases at V and 2 bases at J, with 11 bases between. This CDR3 spans 15 amino acids. CDR3 amino acids: CASSEAGQGPYEQYF. CDR3 nucleotide sequence: TGTGCCAGCAGTGAAGCTGGGCAGGGGCCCTACGAGCAGTACTTC.

Worth noting for this clone: One end of the junction does not line up with germline, which may come from a read error. V gene TRBV7-8 combines with J gene TRBJ1-4, with a weak D call TRBD1 (6 bases). CDR3 length equals 16 residues. Looked up from germline, CDR1 is SGHVS and CDR2 is FQNEAQ. This chain's CDR3 is CASSLVNDRSREKLFF. The DNA of the CDR3 is TGTGCCAGCAGTTTAGTCAACGACAGGTCAAGGGAAAAACTGTTTTTT.